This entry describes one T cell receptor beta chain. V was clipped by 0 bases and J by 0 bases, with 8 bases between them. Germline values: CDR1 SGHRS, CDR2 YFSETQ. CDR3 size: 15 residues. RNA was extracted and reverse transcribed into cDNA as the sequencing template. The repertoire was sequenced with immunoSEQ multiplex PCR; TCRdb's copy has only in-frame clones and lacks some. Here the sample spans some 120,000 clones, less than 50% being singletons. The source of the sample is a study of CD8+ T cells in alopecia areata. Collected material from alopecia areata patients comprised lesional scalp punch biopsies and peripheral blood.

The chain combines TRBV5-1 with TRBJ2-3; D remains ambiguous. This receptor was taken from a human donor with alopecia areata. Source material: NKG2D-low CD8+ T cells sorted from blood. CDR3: CASSLGQISTDTQYF. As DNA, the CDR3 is TGCGCCAGCAGCTTGGGGCAGATTAGCACAGATACGCAGTATTTT.